Below are 13 T cell receptor beta chains sequenced from a single sample in a study of OX40 agonist ivuxolimab in advanced cancers. Library generation was performed with the immunoSEQ multiplex PCR assay. The table comes from immuneACCESS by way of TCRdb, which keeps in-frame sequences with V and J called. Part of the clones is missing from these tables; in studies checked, under half for an unresolved V gene and the rest for unknown reasons. The sample table records around 50,000 clones; approximately 93% of these occur just once. Roughly 13% of the sample comes from the top ten. The sample was CD4+ or CD8+ T cells sorted from blood, taken in a trial of the OX40 agonist ivuxolimab. Receptor source: an adult with an advanced solid tumor such as melanoma, head and neck, liver or kidney cancer.

The rearrangement links TRBV9 to TRBJ2-5; TRBD1 aligns across 10 bases. Unmatched junction bases numbered 7, after V lost 4 bases and J lost 4 bases. The CDR3 totals 15 residues. Germline V gives CDR1 SGDLS, CDR2 YYNGEE. CDR3 region: CASSTGQGVVETQYF. CDR3 coding DNA: TGTGCCAGCAGCACCGGACAGGGGGTAGTAGAGACCCAGTACTTC.

The chain is built from TRBV5-1 and TRBJ1-4; D ambiguous. The CDR3 length is 15 residues. V lost 1 base and J lost 4, with 11 bases in between. Germline loops: CDR1 SGHRS, CDR2 YFSETQ. The CDR3, as DNA: TGCGCCAGCAGCTTGCGGGGTGCTGTTAATGAAAAACTGTTTTTT. It is translated as CASSLRGAVNEKLFF. Together with reference TRBV5-1 and TRBJ1-4, the CDR3 gives the full variable domain: KAGVTQTPRYLIKTRGQQVTLSCSPISGHRSVSWYQQTPGQGLQFLFEYFSETQRNKGNFPGRFSGRQFSNSRSEMNVSTLELGDSALYLCASSLRGAVNEKLFFGSGTQLSVL.

Remarks on this clone: This specimen includes other DNA sequences encoding the same CDR3. The rearrangement joins TRBV11-1 to TRBJ2-7; 7 bases fit TRBD2. Germline V gene data show CDR1 as SGHAT and CDR2 as FQDESV (reference sequence). With V trimmed by 5 bases and J by 0 bases, 4 bases remained unmatched. The CDR3 length is 14 residues. The CDR3 DNA follows: TGTGCCAGCAGCCCCCCTAGCGGCTCCTACGAGCAGTACTTC. It specifies CASSPPSGSYEQYF.

V is TRBV27 and J is TRBJ2-3; TRBD2 agrees at 9 bases. From germline, CDR1 is MNHEY and CDR2 SMNVEV (reference sequence). The V gene end was trimmed by 2 bases and the J gene end by 3 bases; junction bases not matched to a gene: 9. The CDR3 length is 17 residues. The CDR3: CASSLGASGAWTDTQYF. CDR3 nucleotide sequence: TGTGCCAGCAGTTTAGGGGCTAGCGGGGCGTGGACAGATACGCAGTATTTT.

The J gene is TRBJ1-1, the V gene TRBV4-2, with D maybe TRBD1 (5 bases). V was cut by 6 bases and J by 0 bases, with 17 bases left in between. Per the germline V gene, CDR1 is LGHNA and CDR2 is YNFKEQ. This CDR3 region has 16 residues. DNA of the CDR3: TGTGCCAGCAGTCCCGGGGCCTATCAAATGAACACTGAAGCTTTCTTT. Encoded protein: CASSPGAYQMNTEAFF.

This chain links TRBV2 with TRBJ2-7; maybe TRBD2 (5 bases). The CDR3 is 16 amino acids. Trimming left V 0 bases short and J 0 bases short, with 12 bases between. Germline lookup yields CDR1 SNHLY and CDR2 FYNNEI. For the CDR3, the DNA is TGTGCCAGCAGTGAAGCGCAATGGAGGAGCTCCTACGAGCAGTACTTC. It yields the protein CASSEAQWRSSYEQYF.

This chain links TRBV28 with TRBJ2-1; TRBD2 agrees at 7 bases. The length of the CDR3 is 15 residues. The V and J ends lost 5 bases and 3 bases, in that order; junction bases with no gene match: 7. Germline CDR1 and CDR2: MDHEN and SYDVKM. As DNA, the CDR3 is TGTGCCAGCAGTACGGGTAGCGGGTACTACAATGAGCAGTTCTTC. Translation gives CASSTGSGYYNEQFF. The full variable domain, rest sourced from reference TRBV28 and TRBJ2-1, is DVKVTQSSRYLVKRTGEKVFLECVQDMDHENMFWYRQDPGLGLRLIYFSYDVKMKEKGDIPEGYSVSREKKERFSLILESASTNQTSMYLCASSTGSGYYNEQFFGPGTRLTVL.

The rearrangement uses TRBV10-3 and TRBJ1-3, with 7 bases matching TRBD1. The length of the CDR3 is 16 residues. Looked up from germline, CDR1 is ENHRY and CDR2 is SYGVKD. V was clipped by 8 bases and J by 2 bases; unmatched bases: 12. The DNA of the CDR3 is TGTGCCATCCAACAGGGGCAGGGAGGTCCTGGAAACACCATATATTTT. The encoded protein is CAIQQGQGGPGNTIYF.

A single count supports this clone. The chain recombines TRBV27 with TRBJ2-1; TRBD2 agrees at 9 bases. The CDR3 contains 15 residues. The J segment lost 5 bases and the V segment lost 7 bases, leaving 9 bases of the junction unmatched. CDR1 is MNHEY and CDR2 is SMNVEV in the germline V gene (reference sequence). As DNA, the CDR3 is TGTGCCAGCACCCCCGGGACTAGCCATAACAATGAGCAGTTCTTC. Encoded protein: CASTPGTSHNNEQFF.

The V gene is TRBV29-1, the J gene TRBJ1-1; unclear D gene. The V end lost 6 bases, the J end lost 1 base, and 12 bases lay between the germline ends. Germline V gene sequence: CDR1 SQVTM, CDR2 ANQGSEA. CDR3 size: 13 residues. The CDR3 DNA sequence: TGCAGCGTCGGACGCGGGCAGAACACTGAAGCTTTCTTT. Translated: CSVGRGQNTEAFF.

A word on this clone: One end of the junction does not line up with germline, which may come from a read error. The chain employs TRBV7-7 and TRBJ2-2; D is unresolved. Germline V CDR1 and CDR2: SSHAT, FNYEAQ (reference sequence). This CDR3 region has 15 residues. The CDR3 here is CASSLIVGNTGELFF. CDR3 DNA sequence: TGTGCTAGCAGCTTGATTGTGGGGAACACCGGGGAGCTGTTTTTT.

The rearrangement joins TRBV7-2 to TRBJ2-7; the D is unclear. The CDR3 loop spans 14 amino acids. The V and J ends lost 1 base and 1 base respectively, with 8 bases between them. The germline V gene has CDR1 SGHTA and CDR2 FQGNSA. The DNA for the CDR3 is TGTGCCAGCAGCTTAGTCGGACCATCCTACGAGCAGTACTTC. As protein: CASSLVGPSYEQYF. The full variable domain, in which reference TRBV7-2 and TRBJ2-7 provide the parts outside the CDR3, is GAGVSQSPSNKVTEKGKDVELRCDPISGHTALYWYRQSLGQGLEFLIYFQGNSAPDKSGLPSDRFSAERTGGSVSTLTIQRTQQEDSAVYLCASSLVGPSYEQYFGPGTRLTVT.

The chain employs TRBV6-5 and TRBJ2-7; 9 bases align to TRBD1. Germline loops: CDR1 MNHEY, CDR2 SVGAGI. The CDR3 is made up of 14 amino acids. V was clipped by 5 bases and J by 5 bases; unmatched bases: 7. CDR3 sequence: CASSVQGAVNEQYF. In DNA, the CDR3 is TGTGCCAGCAGTGTACAGGGGGCAGTGAACGAGCAGTACTTC.